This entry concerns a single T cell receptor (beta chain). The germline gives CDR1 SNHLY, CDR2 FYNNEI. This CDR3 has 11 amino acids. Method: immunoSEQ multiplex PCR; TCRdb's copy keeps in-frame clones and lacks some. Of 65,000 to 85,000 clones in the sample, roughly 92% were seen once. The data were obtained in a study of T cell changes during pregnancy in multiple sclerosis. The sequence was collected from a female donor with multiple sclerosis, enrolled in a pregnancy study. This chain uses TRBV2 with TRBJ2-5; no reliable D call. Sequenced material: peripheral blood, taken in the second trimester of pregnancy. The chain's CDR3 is CAQNVKETQYF. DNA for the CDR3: TGTGCGCAGAATGTTAAAGAGACCCAGTACTTC.